This T cell receptor beta chain derives from a study of immune evolution from preneoplasia to lung adenocarcinoma. About the study: HLA loss of heterozygosity: around 6.5% AIS, around 16% MIA, around 33% ADC, none AAH. Regarding the study as a whole: Normal lung had highest clonality; later lesions appeared denser, more diverse.

Libraries were prepared by immunoSEQ multiplex PCR; TCRdb keeps only in-frame clonotypes and omits some of them. Here the sample spans roughly 9,000 clones, roughly 80% being singletons. Two lung cancer pathologists independently confirmed each histologic diagnosis. The sample holds a few counts of this clone. Its antigen is still unknown. The V end was cut by 6 bases, the J end by 1 base, with 13 bases between. The CDR3 spans 15 residues. CDR1 SNHLY and CDR2 FYNNEI come from the germline V gene. Specimen: FFPE minimally invasive lung adenocarcinoma tissue. The receptor was isolated from an older donor with lung adenocarcinoma. The rearrangement links TRBV2 to TRBJ2-1; TRBD2 is a possible D gene (6 bases). This chain's CDR3 is CASRRLGTSYNEQFF. CDR3 nucleotides: TGTGCCAGCAGGAGACTAGGAACTTCCTACAATGAGCAGTTCTTC.